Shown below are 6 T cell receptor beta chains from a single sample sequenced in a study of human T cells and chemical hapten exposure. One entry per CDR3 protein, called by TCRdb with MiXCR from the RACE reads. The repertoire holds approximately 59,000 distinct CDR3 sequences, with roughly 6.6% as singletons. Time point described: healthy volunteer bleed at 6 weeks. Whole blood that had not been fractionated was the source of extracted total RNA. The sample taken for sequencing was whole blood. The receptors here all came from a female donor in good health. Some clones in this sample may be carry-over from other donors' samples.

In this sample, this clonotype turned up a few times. CDR3 bases: TGTGCCACCAGTGGTGCGGCGGAACCCCGAATGGAAGATACGCAGTATTTT. This translates into CATSGAAEPRMEDTQYF. The rearrangement links TRBV24-1 to TRBJ2-3; D gene unclear. This CDR3 region has 17 residues. Germline CDR1 reads KGHDR; CDR2 reads SFDVKD. V lost 5 bases, J lost 5 bases, and 22 bases lay in between.

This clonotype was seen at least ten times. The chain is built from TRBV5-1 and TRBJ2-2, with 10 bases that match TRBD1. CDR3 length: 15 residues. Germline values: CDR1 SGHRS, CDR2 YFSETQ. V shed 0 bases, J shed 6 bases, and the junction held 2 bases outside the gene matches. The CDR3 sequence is CASSLAGQGAGELFF. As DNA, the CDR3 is TGCGCCAGCAGCTTGGCCGGACAGGGGGCCGGGGAGCTGTTTTTT.

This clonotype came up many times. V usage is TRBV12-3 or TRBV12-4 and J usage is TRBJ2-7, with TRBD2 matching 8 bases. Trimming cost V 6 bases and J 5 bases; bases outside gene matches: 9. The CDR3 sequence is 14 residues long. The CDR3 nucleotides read TGTGCCAGCAGCCCGGAGACTAGCGTGAACGAGCAGTACTTC. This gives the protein CASSPETSVNEQYF.

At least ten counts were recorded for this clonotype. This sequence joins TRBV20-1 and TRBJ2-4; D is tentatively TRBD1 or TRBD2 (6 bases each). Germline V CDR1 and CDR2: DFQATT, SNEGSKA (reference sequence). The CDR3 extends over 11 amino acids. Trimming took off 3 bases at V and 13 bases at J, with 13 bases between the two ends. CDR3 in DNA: TGCAGTGCTAGGGAGGGGGACACCCAGTACTTC. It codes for CSAREGDTQYF.

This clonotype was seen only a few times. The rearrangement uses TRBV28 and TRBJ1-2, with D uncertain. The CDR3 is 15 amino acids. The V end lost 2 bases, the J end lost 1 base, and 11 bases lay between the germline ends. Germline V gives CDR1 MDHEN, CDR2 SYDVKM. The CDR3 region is CASSLSPRNNYGYTF. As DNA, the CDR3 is TGTGCCAGCAGTTTAAGCCCGAGAAATAACTATGGCTACACCTTC.

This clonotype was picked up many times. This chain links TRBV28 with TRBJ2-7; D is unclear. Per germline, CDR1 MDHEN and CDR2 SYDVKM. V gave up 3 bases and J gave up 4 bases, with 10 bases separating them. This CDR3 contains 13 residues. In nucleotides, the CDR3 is TGTGCCAGCAGTTTCCCTGCCAGTTACGAGCAGTACTTC. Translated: CASSFPASYEQYF.